This T cell receptor (beta chain) stems from a study of T cell repertoires in cytomegalovirus infection. For the study at large: From public TCR beta signatures came an indication of both CMV infection and matching HLA type. Study findings and constraints: Cumulative public TCR beta family frequency identified CMV carriers with the relevant HLA. What dominated the ex vivo response were HLA-C-restricted CMV-specific TCR beta clonotypes.

With regard to this clonotype: Its target is not known.

From the reads, TCRdb called clonotypes with MiXCR, one entry per CDR3 protein. The sample contains 450,000 to 550,000 distinct CDR3 sequences, about 15% of which appear only once. Sequencing used CD8+ T cells from PBMCs. This receptor was taken from a human donor in good health (CMV status not recorded). Some clones in this sample may be carry-over from other donors' samples.

CDR3 in DNA: TGTGCCAGCAGTCCTGCGGGACAGGGGGCTTCTAATGAAAAACTGTTTTTT. Protein sequence: CASSPAGQGASNEKLFF. This chain uses TRBV6-5 with TRBJ1-4, with 12 bases aligning to TRBD1. The CDR3 has 17 amino acids. Germline lookup yields CDR1 MNHEY and CDR2 SVGAGI. V was pared by 5 bases and J by 3 bases, with 7 bases of the junction left unmatched.